What follows are 28 T cell receptor beta chains derived from one specimen sequenced in a study of cytomegalovirus exposure and HLA in healthy donors. The PCR was carried out with 60 Vbeta primers and 13 Jbeta primers. The repertoire was sequenced with immunoSEQ multiplex PCR; TCRdb's copy has only in-frame clones and lacks some. Here the sample spans about 120,000 clones, roughly 80% being singletons. What was sequenced was PBMCs. These receptors all come from a female donor in good health and CMV-seronegative.

This chain links TRBV9 with TRBJ2-4, with D possibly being TRBD2 (7 bases). CDR3 length: 16 amino acids. CDR1 and CDR2 (germline): SGDLS, YYNGEE. Trimming removed 4 bases at V and 5 bases at J, with 19 bases between. CDR3 region: CASSPGGGLGENIQYF. Here the CDR3 DNA reads TGTGCCAGCAGCCCGGGCGGGGGCTTAGGGGAAAACATTCAGTACTTC.

V usage is TRBV10-1 and J usage is TRBJ2-7, with TRBD2 matching 12 bases. Germline trimming cut 2 bases from V and 4 bases from J; bases unmatched to any gene: 3. Germline loops: CDR1 WNHNN, CDR2 SYGVQD (reference sequence). The length of the CDR3 is 15 residues. DNA for the CDR3: TGCGCCAGCAGTGAGGAGACTAGCGGGGGTTACGAGCAGTACTTC. Amino acid sequence: CASSEETSGGYEQYF.

This chain connects TRBV6-1 to TRBJ2-3; 10 bases align to TRBD2. Trimming at V came to 4 bases and at J to 5 bases, leaving 9 bases not matched to a gene. The CDR3 sequence is 16 residues long. Looked up from germline, CDR1 is MNHNS and CDR2 is SASEGT. This CDR3 reads CASSGERGGRGDTQYF. For the CDR3, the DNA is TGTGCCAGCAGTGGTGAGCGGGGGGGCAGAGGAGATACGCAGTATTTT.

V is TRBV23-1 and J is TRBJ2-7; the match to TRBD1 covers 10 bases. TRBV23-1 is an open reading frame whose function is uncertain. With V trimmed by 3 bases and J by 4 bases, 6 bases remained unmatched. The CDR3 is made up of 15 amino acids. CDR3 in DNA: TGCGCCAGCAGTCATCGAGGGACAGGGGCTTACGAGCAGTACTTC. Translation gives CASSHRGTGAYEQYF.

J is TRBJ1-2 and V is TRBV29-1; 8 bases map to TRBD1. CDR1 SQVTM and CDR2 ANQGSEA come from the germline V gene. J was trimmed by 3 bases and V by 8 bases; bases with no gene match: 5. The CDR3 runs 12 residues. CDR3 protein: CSYQQGDYGYTF. The CDR3 DNA reads TGCAGCTACCAACAGGGGGACTATGGCTACACCTTC.

The chain uses TRBV29-1 and TRBJ1-5, with D maybe TRBD1 (5 bases). The CDR3 is made up of 12 amino acids. Germline V CDR1 and CDR2: SQVTM, ANQGSEA. V was cut by 5 bases and J by 4 bases, with 9 bases left in between. Here the CDR3 reads CSVRSGNQPQHF. The CDR3, as DNA: TGCAGCGTTCGTTCAGGGAATCAGCCCCAGCATTTT.

CDR3 in DNA: TGTGCCTGCGAGCGGGGGGCGGAATATTCCAATGAGCAGTTCTTC. Protein sequence: CACERGAEYSNEQFF. This chain connects TRBV30 to TRBJ2-1, with 9 nucleotides matching TRBD2. The CDR3 covers 15 residues. Trimming took 6 bases from V and 6 from J; bases not matched to a gene: 12. The V gene's germline CDR1 is GTSNPN and CDR2 SVGIG (reference sequence).

The rearrangement links TRBV19 to TRBJ1-1, with D maybe TRBD1 (5 bases). Trimming stripped 7 bases from V and 6 bases from J, with 9 bases between. Germline CDR1 reads LNHDA; CDR2 reads SQIVND (reference sequence). The CDR3 spans 11 residues. CDR3 loop: CASIRASEAFF. CDR3 DNA sequence: TGTGCCAGTATCAGGGCGTCTGAAGCTTTCTTT.

This clone has more than one count but fewer than ten. The rearrangement uses TRBV5-1 and TRBJ2-1; TRBD2 matches at 9 bases. CDR1 SGHRS and CDR2 YFSETQ come from the germline V gene. V lost 4 bases, J lost 2 bases, and 4 bases stayed unmatched. The CDR3 covers 15 residues. CDR3 sequence: CASSPERGAYNEQFF. The CDR3 region has the DNA TGCGCCAGCAGCCCGGAGCGGGGGGCCTACAATGAGCAGTTCTTC.

V is TRBV9 and J is TRBJ1-4; TRBD1 matches 7 bases. Unmatched junction bases numbered 2, after V lost 0 bases and J lost 6 bases. The germline V gene encodes CDR1 SGDLS and CDR2 YYNGEE. The CDR3 runs to 14 residues. DNA of the CDR3: TGTGCCAGCAGCGTAGGGGACAGTTATGAAAAACTGTTTTTT. Its protein is CASSVGDSYEKLFF.

The chain carries TRBV5-4 and TRBJ2-5; D possibly corresponds to TRBD1 (6 bases). From germline, CDR1 is SGHNT and CDR2 YYREEE (reference sequence). V lost 0 bases and J lost 11, with 8 bases in between. CDR3 size: 11 residues. CDR3 protein: CASSLEGEQYF. DNA for the CDR3: TGTGCCAGCAGCTTGGAGGGGGAGCAGTACTTC.

The CDR3 is CASSRDSLNEQFF. The CDR3 nucleotides are TGTGCCAGCAGCCGAGACAGTCTCAATGAGCAGTTCTTC. This chain connects TRBV14 to TRBJ2-1, with D tentatively TRBD1 (5 bases). Germline loops: CDR1 SGHDN, CDR2 FVKESK. The germline V and J ends were trimmed by 4 bases and 6 bases, with 10 bases remaining between them. The CDR3 extends over 13 amino acids.

This clone was recorded a few times. The rearrangement links TRBV29-1 to TRBJ2-1; 11 bases are shared with TRBD2. The CDR3 covers 16 residues. Germline CDR1 SQVTM, CDR2 ANQGSEA. With 6 bases clipped from V and 5 bases from J, the junction kept 12 bases outside the gene matches. The CDR3 DNA follows: TGCAGCGTCTTAGCGGGGGGGGCCGAAAGACACAATGAGCAGTTCTTC. Translation: CSVLAGGAERHNEQFF.

The V call is TRBV7-2, the J call TRBJ2-3; 10 positions agree with TRBD2. The CDR3 spans 17 residues. Losses at the gene ends were 1 base for V and 2 bases for J; bases not matched to a gene: 6. CDR1 is SGHTA and CDR2 is FQGNSA in the germline V gene. The CDR3: CASSLGASGGATDTQYF. The CDR3 DNA follows: TGTGCCAGCAGCTTAGGTGCTAGCGGGGGAGCCACAGATACGCAGTATTTT.

This clone was counted a few times. CDR3 DNA sequence: TGCGCCAGCAGCCTGGGGGGACAGGCAATTTTGAACACTGAAGCTTTCTTT. It specifies CASSLGGQAILNTEAFF. J is TRBJ1-1 and V is TRBV5-1; TRBD1 aligns across 8 bases. CDR1 is SGHRS, CDR2 YFSETQ, per germline. V shed 4 bases, J shed 0 bases, and the junction held 11 bases outside the gene matches. CDR3 size: 17 residues.

In this sample, this clone turned up many times. This chain uses TRBV5-4 with TRBJ1-2, with 8 bases aligning to TRBD1. Trimming cost V 0 bases and J 4 bases; bases outside gene matches: 2. This CDR3 contains 14 residues. Germline V gives CDR1 SGHNT, CDR2 YYREEE (reference sequence). The CDR3, as DNA: TGTGCCAGCAGCTTGGCAGGGGGCAGCTATGGCTACACCTTC. Protein: CASSLAGGSYGYTF.

J is TRBJ1-2 and V is TRBV6-5, with D perhaps TRBD1 (6 bases). This CDR3 is built from 14 residues. Between the trimmed V and J ends, which lost 0 bases and 7 bases, there was a span of 12 bases. Per the germline V gene, CDR1 is MNHEY and CDR2 is SVGAGI. As DNA, the CDR3 is TGTGCCAGCAGTTACTCGAACAGGGCTGGTGGCTACACCTTC. It translates to CASSYSNRAGGYTF.

The rearrangement joins TRBV7-2 to TRBJ2-2, with 9 bases fitting TRBD1. J was trimmed by 2 bases and V by 5 bases; bases with no gene match: 6. CDR3 length: 16 residues. CDR1 is SGHTA, CDR2 FQGNSA, per germline. This chain's CDR3 is CASSTRDRANTGELFF. CDR3 DNA: TGTGCCAGCAGCACCCGGGACAGGGCTAACACCGGGGAGCTGTTTTTT.

This clone has just a few counts. This rearrangement joins TRBV19 to TRBJ2-7; 7 nucleotides line up with TRBD1. Germline V lookup: CDR1 LNHDA, CDR2 SQIVND (reference sequence). Losses at the gene ends were 6 bases for V and 0 bases for J; bases not matched to a gene: 8. The CDR3 extends over 15 amino acids. DNA for the CDR3: TGTGCCAGTAGCGTAACGGGACAGAGCTCCTACGAGCAGTACTTC. It yields the protein CASSVTGQSSYEQYF. Complete variable domain (other parts from reference TRBV19 and TRBJ2-7): DGGITQSPKYLFRKEGQNVTLSCEQNLNHDAMYWYRQDPGQGLRLIYYSQIVNDFQKGDIAEGYSVSREKKESFPLTVTSAQKNPTAFYLCASSVTGQSSYEQYFGPGTRLTVT.

The gene calls are TRBV9 and TRBJ2-5, with a possible D match to TRBD1 (5 bases). CDR1 is SGDLS, CDR2 YYNGEE, per germline. CDR3 size: 13 residues. Trimming took off 0 bases at V and 2 bases at J, with 5 bases between the two ends. The CDR3 reads CASSVGTQETQYF. The CDR3 region has the DNA TGTGCCAGCAGCGTAGGGACACAAGAGACCCAGTACTTC.

The rearrangement links TRBV7-9 to TRBJ2-1, with 15 bases that match TRBD2. Germline trimming cut 8 bases from V and 8 bases from J; bases unmatched to any gene: 1. Germline V gene data show CDR1 as SEHNR and CDR2 as FQNEAQ (reference sequence). This CDR3 is built from 13 residues. CDR3 sequence reads: CASGLAGGHEQFF. The DNA for the CDR3 is TGTGCCAGCGGACTAGCGGGGGGGCATGAGCAGTTCTTC. Complete variable domain (other parts from reference TRBV7-9 and TRBJ2-1): DTGVSQNPRHKITKRGQNVTFRCDPISEHNRLYWYRQTLGQGPEFLTYFQNEAQLEKSRLLSDRFSAERPKGSFSTLEIQRTEQGDSAMYLCASGLAGGHEQFFGPGTRLTVL.

This chain links TRBV13 with TRBJ2-1; 10 bases are a match to TRBD2. The CDR3 covers 15 residues. Trimming at V came to 5 bases and at J to 2 bases, leaving 3 bases not matched to a gene. Germline V gene lookup returns CDR1 PRHDT and CDR2 FYEKMQ (reference sequence). CDR3: CASSPSGGAYNEQFF. In DNA form, the CDR3 reads TGTGCCAGCAGCCCGAGCGGGGGGGCCTACAATGAGCAGTTCTTC.

The chain uses TRBV5-8 and TRBJ1-1; 7 nucleotides align to TRBD1. This CDR3 spans 14 amino acids. Trimming took 0 bases from V and 5 from J; bases not matched to a gene: 4. Germline CDR1 is SGHTS and CDR2 is YDEGEE. The CDR3 coding sequence is TGTGCCAGCAGCTTGGGGACAGGTTGGACTGAAGCTTTCTTT. The encoded protein is CASSLGTGWTEAFF.

V is TRBV12-5 and J is TRBJ2-7; 10 bases line up with TRBD1. This CDR3 spans 15 amino acids. Germline V gene data show CDR1 as LGHNT and CDR2 as FRNRAP. With 0 bases clipped from V and 3 bases from J, the junction kept 2 bases outside the gene matches. CDR3 residues: CASGLVWDRGYEQYF. In nucleotides, the CDR3 is TGTGCTAGTGGTTTGGTATGGGACAGGGGCTACGAGCAGTACTTC.

Worth noting for this clone: Sequence at one end of the junction differs from germline and may be a read error. The V and J genes are TRBV7-9 and TRBJ1-2, with D hard to call. CDR1 and CDR2 (germline): SEHNR, FQNEAQ (reference sequence). The CDR3 covers 15 residues. The CDR3, as DNA: TGTTCCAGCAGCCTGACTATGGCAGTGAACTATGGCTACACCTTC. This translates into CSSSLTMAVNYGYTF.

This clone was seen more than once but under ten times. J is TRBJ1-2 and V is TRBV19; 7 positions match TRBD1. Germline loops: CDR1 LNHDA, CDR2 SQIVND (reference sequence). V dropped 6 bases and J dropped 1; count of bases not matched to a gene: 8. This CDR3 has 15 residues. The CDR3 DNA is TGTGCCAGTAGCGCCGGGACAGACATTAACTATGGCTACACCTTC. This sequence encodes CASSAGTDINYGYTF.

The chain joins TRBV5-1 to TRBJ2-1, with TRBD2 matching over 7 bases. This CDR3 has 14 residues. V shed 4 bases and J 6 bases; nucleotides not matched to a gene: 7. In germline, CDR1 is SGHRS, CDR2 YFSETQ. The CDR3 here is CASSPWRGSNEQFF. The CDR3, as DNA: TGCGCCAGCAGCCCATGGCGGGGGAGCAATGAGCAGTTCTTC.

This clone was detected only once. The chain recombines TRBV6-1 with TRBJ2-5, with 9 bases matching TRBD1. The end of the DNA is better explained by TRBJ2-7, so the J call may be wrong. There are 14 residues in the CDR3. Germline CDR1 is MNHNS and CDR2 is SASEGT. The CDR3 nucleotides read TGTGCCAGCAGTAACCGGGACAGGGCCTACGAGCAGTACTTC. Its translation: CASSNRDRAYEQYF.